The text below deals with one T cell receptor (beta chain). Trimming shortened V by 4 bases and J by 6 bases, and 14 bases separated the two germline ends. From germline, CDR1 is SGHRS and CDR2 YFSETQ. This CDR3 comprises 14 residues. The data were obtained in a study of shared clonotypes between healthy human individuals. Produced via immunoSEQ multiplex PCR; TCRdb's table is partial and in-frame only. This sample yields about 2.4 million clones, of which roughly 93% are seen a single time; 0.36% belongs to the top ten. The origin of this receptor is a man aged 18 to 30 in good health. Some clones in this sample may be carry-over from other donors' samples. The gene calls are TRBV5-1 and TRBJ1-3, with D uncertain. The specimen sequenced was naive CD4+ T cells from PBMCs. As for subset: CD45RA+ positively selected. The CDR3 bases are TGCGCCAGCAGCGAGGGCAGTCAAGCAAACACCATATATTTT. The encoded protein is CASSEGSQANTIYF.